Presented here are 12 T cell receptor beta chains from one specimen sequenced in a study of control samples from healthy donors and cancer patients. Using immunoSEQ multiplex PCR, the repertoire was profiled, and TCRdb retains in-frame clones only, with some absent. The sample yields about 40,000 clones, 80% to 95% seen once. The sample was blood. These receptor sequences come from a woman aged 45-65 years in good health.

The chain links TRBV21-1 to TRBJ2-5; the listed D gene, TRBD2, was not tested against the DNA. TRBV21-1 is marked as a pseudogene. The CDR3 loop spans 13 amino acids. The CDR3: CASSKERKETQYF. CDR3 bases: TGTGCCAGCAGCAAGGAGAGAAAAGAGACCCAGTACTTC.

CDR3 coding DNA: TGTGCCAGCAGTTTACAGGGTGAAAAACTGTTTTTT. Translation: CASSLQGEKLFF. The V and J genes are TRBV28 and TRBJ1-4, with TRBD1 as a possible D gene (5 bases). V lost 2 bases to trimming and J lost 7 bases, with 5 bases between them. Germline assignment: CDR1 MDHEN and CDR2 SYDVKM. The CDR3 has 12 residues.

This chain connects TRBV18 to TRBJ2-3, with 8 bases lining up with TRBD1. Germline loops: CDR1 KGHSH, CDR2 LQKENI. The CDR3 length is 14 residues. V shed 8 bases and J 0 bases; nucleotides not matched to a gene: 4. The CDR3 protein is CASGRDRSTDTQYF. CDR3 in DNA: TGTGCCAGCGGACGGGACAGGAGCACAGATACGCAGTATTTT.

The chain joins TRBV18 to TRBJ1-5; 7 bases agree with TRBD1. The CDR3 has 15 residues. V shed 4 bases, J shed 5 bases, and the junction held 8 bases outside the gene matches. Germline CDR1 reads KGHSH; CDR2 reads LQKENI. The CDR3 spells CASSQGQVIDQPQHF. The CDR3 DNA reads TGTGCCAGCTCACAAGGACAGGTCATTGATCAGCCCCAGCATTTT.

The J gene is TRBJ1-2, the V gene TRBV4-3; 10 nucleotides agree with TRBD1. V lost 1 base, J lost 3 bases, and 8 bases stayed unmatched. There are 17 residues in the CDR3. Germline CDR1 and CDR2: LGHNA and YSLEER. The CDR3 sequence is CASSQVRDRGLDYGYTF. CDR3 nucleotides: TGCGCCAGCAGCCAAGTTAGGGACAGGGGATTGGACTATGGCTACACCTTC.

V and J are TRBV7-2 and TRBJ1-1; 11 bases match TRBD1. The CDR3 length is 14 residues. The ends lost 7 bases at V and 5 bases at J; junction bases unmatched: 6. The germline V gene encodes CDR1 SGHTA and CDR2 FQGNSA. The CDR3: CASTLDRGRTEAFF. The CDR3 DNA reads TGTGCCAGCACCCTGGACAGGGGGCGAACTGAAGCTTTCTTT. The complete variable domain, with remaining parts taken from reference TRBV7-2 and TRBJ1-1, reads GAGVSQSPSNKVTEKGKDVELRCDPISGHTALYWYRQSLGQGLEFLIYFQGNSAPDKSGLPSDRFSAERTGGSVSTLTIQRTQQEDSAVYLCASTLDRGRTEAFFGQGTRLTVV.

V usage is TRBV4-1 and J usage is TRBJ2-1; TRBD2 matches 7 bases. This CDR3 is 16 amino acids long. Per the germline V gene, CDR1 is MGHRA and CDR2 is YSYEKL. V lost 5 bases to trimming and J lost 7 bases; unmatched junction nucleotides: 14. The CDR3 loop is CASSSHGLADPNEQFF. The CDR3 DNA is TGCGCCAGCAGCTCCCACGGGCTAGCGGACCCGAATGAGCAGTTCTTC.

The chain links TRBV7-2 to TRBJ1-2; maybe TRBD1 (5 bases). Germline-derived CDR1 and CDR2 are SGHTA and FQGNSA. The CDR3 covers 16 residues. V shed 1 base and J shed 4 bases, with 16 bases lying between them. CDR3 in DNA: TGTGCCAGCAGCTTAGGTCCACCCCAGGGTCTCTATGGCTACACCTTC. Translated: CASSLGPPQGLYGYTF.

This clone was counted a single time. The J gene is TRBJ1-4, the V gene TRBV28; a possible D gene is TRBD1 (5 bases). Germline V gene data show CDR1 as MDHEN and CDR2 as SYDVKM. The CDR3 loop spans 14 amino acids. Trimming took 3 bases from V and 7 from J, leaving 12 bases between them. In DNA, the CDR3 is TGTGCCAGCAGTTTCCTTTGGGGGGGTGAAAAACTGTTTTTT. Translated: CASSFLWGGEKLFF. The full variable domain, its missing parts supplied by reference TRBV28 and TRBJ1-4, is DVKVTQSSRYLVKRTGEKVFLECVQDMDHENMFWYRQDPGLGLRLIYFSYDVKMKEKGDIPEGYSVSREKKERFSLILESASTNQTSMYLCASSFLWGGEKLFFGSGTQLSVL.

V gene TRBV11-2 combines with J gene TRBJ1-3, with D possibly matching TRBD1 (6 bases). Trimming left V 5 bases short and J 4 bases short, with 15 bases between. The CDR3 extends over 15 amino acids. The V gene's germline CDR1 is SGHAT and CDR2 FQNNGV. In DNA, the CDR3 is TGTGCCAGCAGCCGTACGGGGGCGTCCGGAAACACCATATATTTT. Translating gives CASSRTGASGNTIYF.

Details on this clone: The sample carries other DNA sequences with the same CDR3. V gene TRBV19 combines with J gene TRBJ1-6; D is perhaps TRBD1 (6 bases). Trimming took off 3 bases at V and 10 bases at J, with 19 bases between the two ends. From germline, CDR1 is LNHDA and CDR2 SQIVND (reference sequence). The CDR3 loop spans 16 amino acids. The CDR3 sequence is CASSMGGLSGNSPLHF. For the CDR3, the DNA is TGTGCCAGTAGTATGGGGGGCCTGAGTGGGAACTCACCCCTCCACTTT.

J is TRBJ2-1 and V is TRBV5-1, with 10 bases matching TRBD1. Germline loops: CDR1 SGHRS, CDR2 YFSETQ. The CDR3 extends over 15 amino acids. Unmatched junction bases numbered 1, after V lost 2 bases and J lost 2 bases. The CDR3 protein is CASSLGQGAYNEQFF. The DNA of the CDR3 is TGCGCCAGCAGCTTAGGACAGGGGGCCTACAATGAGCAGTTCTTC. Complete variable domain (other parts from reference TRBV5-1 and TRBJ2-1): KAGVTQTPRYLIKTRGQQVTLSCSPISGHRSVSWYQQTPGQGLQFLFEYFSETQRNKGNFPGRFSGRQFSNSRSEMNVSTLELGDSALYLCASSLGQGAYNEQFFGPGTRLTVL.